What follows are 9 T cell receptor beta chains derived from one specimen sequenced in a study of CD8+CD57+ T cells in acquired aplastic anemia. Genomic DNA constituted the template upon which TCR beta VDJ and CDR3 profiling was performed. TCRdb re-called the reads through MiXCR, storing one row per CDR3 protein. The sample shows a few hundred thousand distinct CDR3 sequences, roughly 61% of them seen only once. For sequencing, patients were chosen who had shown expansion of CD8+CD57+ cells by flow cytometry. Material for sequencing was sorted CD4+, CD8+, or CD8+CD57+ T cells (not recorded which) from PBMCs. The receptors originated from a human donor with aplastic anemia.

The chain employs TRBV7-8 and TRBJ2-7; no firm D call. CDR1 is SGHVS and CDR2 is FQNEAQ in the germline V gene. The CDR3 loop spans 13 amino acids. The V and J ends lost 8 bases and 0 bases respectively, with 11 bases between them. The CDR3 reads CASGVYNSYEQYF. CDR3 nucleotides: TGTGCCAGCGGCGTGTACAACTCCTACGAGCAGTACTTC.

The chain carries TRBV10-3 and TRBJ1-2, with D unresolved. V shed 0 bases and J shed 7 bases, with 12 bases lying between them. Germline CDR1 is ENHRY and CDR2 is SYGVKD. This CDR3 comprises 14 residues. The CDR3: CAISESVGIGGYTF. DNA of the CDR3: TGTGCCATCAGTGAGTCCGTTGGGATTGGTGGCTACACCTTC.

The table lists this clonotype with many counts. The chain uses TRBV28 and TRBJ1-1; no firm D call. Germline V gene sequence: CDR1 MDHEN, CDR2 SYDVKM. Trimming took 6 bases from V and 1 from J, leaving 12 bases between them. The CDR3 totals 14 residues. CDR3 DNA sequence: TGTGCCAGCAGAACTCCGGACGGGAACACTGAAGCTTTCTTT. Translation: CASRTPDGNTEAFF.

This clonotype was counted between two and nine times. The chain links TRBV27 to TRBJ1-2, with D tentatively TRBD1 (6 bases). V lost 6 bases, J lost 4 bases, and 15 bases lay in between. The CDR3 runs 14 residues. Looked up from germline, CDR1 is MNHEY and CDR2 is SMNVEV (reference sequence). The CDR3 loop reads CASRKQGQGYGYTF. Here the CDR3 DNA reads TGTGCCAGCAGGAAACAGGGCCAGGGCTATGGCTACACCTTC.

This clonotype was detected a few times. The V and J genes are TRBV7-8 and TRBJ2-6, with D hard to call. The V gene lost 0 bases and the J gene lost 2 bases, with 8 bases spanning the gap. The CDR3 consists of 16 residues. The germline V gene encodes CDR1 SGHVS and CDR2 FQNEAQ. The CDR3 protein is CASSLALGAGANVLTF. CDR3 nucleotide sequence: TGTGCCAGCAGCTTAGCTCTAGGAGCTGGGGCCAACGTCCTGACTTTC. The full variable domain, completed using reference TRBV7-8 and TRBJ2-6, is GAGVSQSPRYKVAKRGQDVALRCDPISGHVSLFWYQQALGQGPEFLTYFQNEAQLDKSGLPSDRFFAERPEGSVSTLKIQRTQQEDSAVYLCASSLALGAGANVLTFGAGSRLTVL.

This chain links TRBV29-1 with TRBJ2-7; 7 nucleotides line up with TRBD1. J was trimmed by 3 bases and V by 4 bases; bases with no gene match: 6. The germline V gene encodes CDR1 SQVTM and CDR2 ANQGSEA. The CDR3 has 13 amino acids. The CDR3 DNA reads TGCAGCGTTGCCTGGGACAGCAACTACGAGCAGTACTTC. Protein product: CSVAWDSNYEQYF.

As regards this clonotype: A single base separates this from a much larger clone, so it may be a read error. The chain employs TRBV2 and TRBJ2-3; D gene ambiguous. In germline, CDR1 is SNHLY, CDR2 FYNNEI. The CDR3 is 12 amino acids. The V gene lost 7 bases and the J gene lost 2 bases, with 7 bases spanning the gap. CDR3 protein: CASNQATDTQYF. CDR3 in DNA: TGTGCCAGCAACCAGGCCACAGATACGCAGTATTTT.

This clonotype was counted at least ten times. The genes are TRBV3-1 and TRBJ2-7, with 8 bases matching TRBD1. CDR1 and CDR2 from the germline V gene are LGHDT and YNNKEL (reference sequence). The CDR3 runs 19 residues. The V segment lost 0 bases and the J segment 1 base; nucleotides outside the gene matches: 14. CDR3 protein: CASSQEPSGRDRRSYEQYF. The CDR3 DNA reads as TGTGCCAGCAGCCAAGAACCGTCCGGGCGGGACAGGAGATCCTACGAGCAGTACTTC.

This sequence joins TRBV20-1 and TRBJ2-7; D gene ambiguous. CDR3 size: 14 residues. The germline CDR1 and CDR2 sequences are DFQATT and SNEGSKA (reference sequence). The V end was cut by 0 bases, the J end by 3 bases, with 12 bases between. CDR3 amino acids: CSARDWAQNYEQYF. The CDR3 DNA is TGCAGTGCTAGAGATTGGGCTCAAAACTACGAGCAGTACTTC.